This T cell receptor (beta chain) was identified during a study of blood T cells in healthy people across ages. Regarding the study as a whole: Estimated diversity that came from one million T cells was considered an underestimate.

Next came a second PCR, run for roughly 6 to 11 cycles, which used a sample-barcoded 5' primer along with a J-beta primer mix. MiXCR, run by TCRdb on the 5' RACE reads, gives a single entry per CDR3 protein. The profile shows about 670,000 distinct CDR3 sequences, approximately 40% of them singletons. The V and J ends lost 2 bases and 3 bases respectively, with 10 bases between them. The CDR3 contains 13 residues. Germline CDR1 DFQATT, CDR2 SNEGSKA (reference sequence). Concerning this clonotype: Antigen: not known.

Caucasian, healthy and from Russia, the donors were aged between about 6 and 90. The origin of this receptor is a man at least 80 years old in good health. Sequenced material: blood. The chain recombines TRBV20-1 with TRBJ1-1; TRBD1 is a possible D gene (5 bases). The CDR3 nucleotides are TGCAGTGCTAGATCCGACAGACACACTGAAGCTTTCTTT. Amino acid sequence: CSARSDRHTEAFF.